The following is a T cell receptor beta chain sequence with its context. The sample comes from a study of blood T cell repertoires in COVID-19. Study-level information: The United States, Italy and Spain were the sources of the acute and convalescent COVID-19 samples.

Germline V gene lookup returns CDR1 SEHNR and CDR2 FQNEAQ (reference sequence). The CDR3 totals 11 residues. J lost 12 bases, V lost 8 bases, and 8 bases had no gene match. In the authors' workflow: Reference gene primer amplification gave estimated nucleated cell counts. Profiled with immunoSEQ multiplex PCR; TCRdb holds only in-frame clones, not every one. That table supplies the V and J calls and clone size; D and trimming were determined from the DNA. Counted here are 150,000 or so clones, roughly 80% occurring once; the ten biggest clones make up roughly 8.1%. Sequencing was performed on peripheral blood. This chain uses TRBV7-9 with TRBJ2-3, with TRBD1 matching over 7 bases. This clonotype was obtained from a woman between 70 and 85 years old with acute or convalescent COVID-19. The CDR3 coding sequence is TGTGCCAGCTCGCCCGGGACAGCCCAGTATTTT. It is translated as CASSPGTAQYF.